Presented here are 23 T cell receptor beta chains from one specimen sequenced in a study of siplizumab effects on memory and regulatory T cells. Profiling relied on immunoSEQ multiplex PCR, and the TCRdb table lists in-frame clones only, not all of them. The table shows roughly 97,000 clones, with 85% to 95% occurring only once. Sequenced material: Tregs sorted from blood. These receptors all come from a human donor in good health.

The rearrangement links TRBV5-4 to TRBJ2-5, with D possibly matching TRBD2 (6 bases). Trimming stripped 0 bases from V and 5 bases from J, with 11 bases between. The CDR3 sequence is 14 residues long. CDR1 SGHNT and CDR2 YYREEE come from the germline V gene (reference sequence). The CDR3 region is CASSLAGDGETQYF. In DNA, the CDR3 is TGTGCCAGCAGCTTGGCGGGGGATGGGGAGACCCAGTACTTC.

The J gene is TRBJ2-7, the V gene TRBV11-2; TRBD2 aligns across 10 bases. Unmatched junction bases numbered 8, after V lost 5 bases and J lost 4 bases. The germline V gene has CDR1 SGHAT and CDR2 FQNNGV. The CDR3 length is 15 residues. In DNA, the CDR3 is TGTGCCAGCAGCCCACAAGCGGGGGGGCCTTACGAGCAGTACTTC. It codes for CASSPQAGGPYEQYF.

This chain joins TRBV14 and TRBJ2-5; D ambiguous. Trimming stripped 1 base from V and 7 bases from J, with 10 bases between. The CDR3 is 13 amino acids. Germline V gene data show CDR1 as SGHDN and CDR2 as FVKESK. In DNA, the CDR3 is TGTGCCAGCAGCCAAGGTTCCGTTCGGACCCAGTACTTC. This gives the protein CASSQGSVRTQYF.

The chain uses TRBV29-1 and TRBJ2-2; D unclear. Germline V gene sequence: CDR1 SQVTM, CDR2 ANQGSEA. The CDR3 covers 12 residues. V was clipped by 5 bases and J by 5 bases, with 9 bases between them. The CDR3 protein is CSVSRLTGELFF. DNA for the CDR3: TGCAGCGTTTCCAGGCTGACCGGGGAGCTGTTTTTT.

This chain uses TRBV5-4 with TRBJ2-5, with TRBD1 identical over 8 bases. The CDR3 runs to 13 residues. V lost 3 bases and J lost 5; bases outside the gene matches: 3. CDR1 and CDR2 (germline): SGHNT, YYREEE (reference sequence). CDR3 sequence: CASSSGGRETQYF. The CDR3 DNA reads TGTGCCAGCAGCTCAGGGGGCAGGGAGACCCAGTACTTC.

The gene calls are TRBV7-9 and TRBJ2-1; D remains unclear. The CDR3 is 14 amino acids. V was pared by 5 bases and J by 5 bases, with 13 bases between. CDR1 SEHNR and CDR2 FQNEAQ come from the germline V gene (reference sequence). CDR3 in amino acids: CASSPTGSHNEQFF. The CDR3, as DNA: TGTGCCAGCAGCCCTACTGGTTCCCACAATGAGCAGTTCTTC.

The chain joins TRBV7-3 to TRBJ2-1; TRBD1 matches at 7 bases. The trim removed 5 bases at V and 7 bases at J, leaving 2 bases unmatched. Germline CDR1 reads SGHTA; CDR2 reads FQGTGA. The CDR3 consists of 12 residues. The CDR3, as DNA: TGTGCCAGCAGCCCACAGGGGAATGAGCAGTTCTTC. This translates into CASSPQGNEQFF.

This clone occurred once. Written as DNA, the CDR3 is TGTGCCAGCAGCCCTCGGGCCCGCTCTGGAAACACCATATATTTT. This codes for CASSPRARSGNTIYF. The V call is TRBV9, the J call TRBJ1-3; the D is unclear. V was cut by 4 bases and J by 0 bases, with 11 bases left in between. The CDR3 contains 15 residues. The germline V gene has CDR1 SGDLS and CDR2 YYNGEE.

The chain joins TRBV10-3 to TRBJ2-7; the D gene could be TRBD1 or TRBD2 (5 bases each). Trimming took off 6 bases at V and 4 bases at J, with 19 bases between the two ends. The CDR3 is made up of 15 amino acids. CDR1 and CDR2 (germline): ENHRY, SYGVKD. CDR3 in amino acids: CAISPQGGSGYEQYF. CDR3 coding DNA: TGTGCCATCAGCCCCCAGGGTGGGAGTGGGTACGAGCAGTACTTC.

This clone is a singleton in its sample. This chain joins TRBV7-2 and TRBJ2-3; D is unresolved. Trimming cost V 2 bases and J 6 bases, with 3 bases left between them. The CDR3 contains 11 residues. Germline V gene lookup returns CDR1 SGHTA and CDR2 FQGNSA. The CDR3 DNA reads TGTGCCAGCAGCTTATGGGATACGCAGTATTTT. This codes for CASSLWDTQYF.

The chain has TRBV6-5 and TRBJ2-5; no clear D gene. CDR3 length equals 16 residues. The germline V gene has CDR1 MNHEY and CDR2 SVGAGI. V was cut by 4 bases and J by 7 bases, with 22 bases left in between. In DNA form, the CDR3 reads TGTGCCAGCAGTTTCCAAACTCCCCCCAGGCCCGCGACCCAGTACTTC. Protein product: CASSFQTPPRPATQYF.

This clone is termed medium-sized. The chain carries TRBV11-2 and TRBJ1-1; D not certain. CDR1 is SGHAT and CDR2 is FQNNGV in the germline V gene. Trimming shortened V by 1 base and J by 5 bases, and 11 bases separated the two germline ends. The length of the CDR3 is 14 residues. The CDR3 DNA is TGTGCCAGCAGCTTAGTCGGTGCGGGGACTGAAGCTTTCTTT. Protein product: CASSLVGAGTEAFF.

This clone was recorded a few times. This rearrangement joins TRBV19 to TRBJ1-1; D is unclear. In germline, CDR1 is LNHDA, CDR2 SQIVND (reference sequence). V lost 6 bases and J 4 bases, leaving 3 bases between the germline ends. This CDR3 is 10 amino acids long. Here the CDR3 DNA reads TGTGCCAGTAGAAGCACTGAAGCTTTCTTT. Its translation: CASRSTEAFF.

The V call is TRBV5-1, the J call TRBJ1-6; D not certain. CDR3 size: 16 residues. Trimming took off 3 bases at V and 2 bases at J, with 12 bases between the two ends. CDR1 is SGHRS, CDR2 YFSETQ, per germline. This CDR3 reads CASSSGAGAYNSPLHF. Written as DNA, the CDR3 is TGCGCCAGCAGCTCGGGAGCCGGGGCCTATAATTCACCCCTCCACTTT.

This chain joins TRBV12-5 and TRBJ1-2; no definite D call. Trimming shortened V by 1 base and J by 4 bases, and 7 bases separated the two germline ends. Germline V gene lookup returns CDR1 LGHNT and CDR2 FRNRAP. The CDR3 has 13 amino acids. CDR3 nucleotides: TGTGCTAGTGGTTTGGAGTTTTCCTATGGCTACACCTTC. Translation gives CASGLEFSYGYTF.

CDR3 residues: CASSSRLAGAPDTQYF. CDR3 DNA: TGTGCCAGCAGCTCTCGATTAGCGGGGGCCCCGGATACGCAGTATTTT. The rearrangement joins TRBV7-2 to TRBJ2-3; 9 bases map to TRBD2. The CDR3 has 16 amino acids. The V and J ends lost 4 bases and 6 bases, in that order; junction bases with no gene match: 11. Germline lookup yields CDR1 SGHTA and CDR2 FQGNSA.

This chain links TRBV7-2 with TRBJ2-7, with 9 bases identical to TRBD1. Trimming cost V 2 bases and J 2 bases; bases outside gene matches: 1. The CDR3 extends over 14 amino acids. Germline V gene data show CDR1 as SGHTA and CDR2 as FQGNSA. CDR3 region: CASSLRQGAYEQYF. CDR3 coding DNA: TGTGCCAGCAGCTTAAGACAGGGGGCCTACGAGCAGTACTTC.

J is TRBJ1-3 and V is TRBV30; no clear D gene. The CDR3 totals 17 residues. V was shortened by 3 bases and J by 3 bases, with 21 bases between the two germline ends. Germline V gene data show CDR1 as GTSNPN and CDR2 as SVGIG (reference sequence). The CDR3 coding sequence is TGTGCCTGGAGGGACGATTATGGCAGAAAATTTGGAAACACCATATATTTT. Its translation: CAWRDDYGRKFGNTIYF.

The V gene is TRBV29-1, the J gene TRBJ1-2; D is unclear. The CDR3 covers 12 residues. The germline V gene encodes CDR1 SQVTM and CDR2 ANQGSEA. Trimming took off 4 bases at V and 8 bases at J, with 14 bases between the two ends. The CDR3 protein is CSVGSAVWGYTF. The CDR3 DNA follows: TGCAGCGTTGGGTCGGCGGTCTGGGGCTACACCTTC.

The chain links TRBV7-6 to TRBJ2-2; D perhaps matches TRBD2 (6 bases). Germline V gene data show CDR1 as SGHVS and CDR2 as FNYEAQ. The CDR3 sequence is 14 residues long. V lost 6 bases to trimming and J lost 8 bases, with 16 bases between them. As DNA, the CDR3 is TGTGCCAGCAGGCGGGAACGCGCGGCTGGGGAGCTGTTTTTT. It encodes CASRRERAAGELFF.

The rearrangement links TRBV7-9 to TRBJ2-1, with 11 bases fitting TRBD2. The CDR3 spans 19 residues. Germline assignment: CDR1 SEHNR and CDR2 FQNEAQ (reference sequence). V was pared by 5 bases and J by 0 bases, with 12 bases of the junction left unmatched. The CDR3 sequence: CASSKRGSGRVSSYNEQFF. CDR3 bases: TGTGCCAGCAGCAAACGGGGTAGCGGGAGGGTCAGCTCCTACAATGAGCAGTTCTTC.

CDR3 in DNA: TGTGCCAGCACCTGGGGTCCAGGGCACTACGAGCAGTACTTC. Its translation: CASTWGPGHYEQYF. V gene TRBV6-5 combines with J gene TRBJ2-7, with D tentatively TRBD1 (5 bases). CDR3 length: 14 residues. V was cut by 7 bases and J by 3 bases, with 16 bases left in between. The germline V gene has CDR1 MNHEY and CDR2 SVGAGI.

The rearrangement uses TRBV4-3 and TRBJ2-1; TRBD2 matches at 11 bases. Trimming cost V 0 bases and J 4 bases; bases outside gene matches: 2. Germline-derived CDR1 and CDR2 are LGHNA and YSLEER. The CDR3 sequence is 16 residues long. The CDR3: CASSQELAGAYNEQFF. CDR3 nucleotides: TGCGCCAGCAGCCAAGAACTAGCGGGAGCTTACAATGAGCAGTTCTTC.